What follows are 16 T cell receptor beta chains derived from one specimen sequenced in a study of shared clonotypes between healthy human individuals. Data came from immunoSEQ multiplex PCR; TCRdb stores just in-frame clones and leaves some out. The table includes about a million clones, 60% to 85% detected once. Sequencing was performed on memory CD4+ T cells from PBMCs. Subset defined: CD45RA-negative fraction. Source of these receptors: a man younger than 35 in good health. Some clones in this sample may be carry-over from other donors' samples.

A single count supports this clone. The rearrangement links TRBV7-9 to TRBJ2-1; 13 bases are shared with TRBD2. Germline CDR1 is SEHNR and CDR2 is FQNEAQ (reference sequence). The length of the CDR3 is 13 residues. V lost 4 bases and J lost 14; bases outside the gene matches: 5. DNA for the CDR3: TGTGCCAGCAGCTCCGGGACTAGCGGGACGAAGTTCTTC. Translated: CASSSGTSGTKFF.

The chain couples TRBV6-1 to TRBJ2-1, with 10 nucleotides matching TRBD2. From germline, CDR1 is MNHNS and CDR2 SASEGT. The trim removed 1 base at V and 11 bases at J, leaving 8 bases unmatched. The CDR3 runs 15 residues. The CDR3 region has the DNA TGTGCCAGCAGTGAAGGTACGCTAGCGGGGGACAAGCAGTTCTTC. This sequence encodes CASSEGTLAGDKQFF.

The chain is built from TRBV9 and TRBJ2-5; a possible D gene is TRBD2 (5 bases). V lost 4 bases, J lost 1 base, and 8 bases lay in between. CDR1 and CDR2 (germline): SGDLS, YYNGEE. The length of the CDR3 is 13 residues. The CDR3 sequence: CASSIAGQETQYF. DNA of the CDR3: TGTGCCAGCAGCATTGCGGGCCAAGAGACCCAGTACTTC.

This chain links TRBV6-1 with TRBJ2-7, with 16 bases identical to TRBD2. After removal of 3 bases from V and 5 bases from J, the junction contained 10 bases not matched to a gene. The CDR3 runs to 18 residues. Germline CDR1 is MNHNS and CDR2 is SASEGT. As DNA, the CDR3 is TGTGCCAGCAGTGAGTTACAGGGACTAGCGGGAGGGCCCCACGAGCAGTACTTC. Translated, it gives CASSELQGLAGGPHEQYF.

This clone was detected only once. CDR3 bases: TGCGCCAGCAGCTTGGACAGCCGCCAGCCCCAGCATTTT. Its protein product is CASSLDSRQPQHF. The V call is TRBV5-1, the J call TRBJ1-5; D is unresolved. The CDR3 is 13 residues long. V lost 0 bases and J 7 bases, leaving 8 bases between the germline ends. Germline V CDR1 and CDR2: SGHRS, YFSETQ.

The gene calls are TRBV5-4 and TRBJ2-2; D perhaps matches TRBD2 (5 bases). This CDR3 spans 14 amino acids. The germline gives CDR1 SGHNT, CDR2 YYREEE (reference sequence). V shed 0 bases and J shed 3 bases, with 6 bases lying between them. The CDR3 region is CASSLGGDTGELFF. The CDR3, as DNA: TGTGCCAGCAGCTTGGGGGGAGACACCGGGGAGCTGTTTTTT.

V is TRBV11-3 and J is TRBJ2-5; D may be TRBD1 (5 bases). Trimming pared 5 bases from V and 4 bases from J, leaving 11 bases between. From germline, CDR1 is SGHNT and CDR2 YENEEA. The CDR3 is 13 residues long. The CDR3 sequence: CASSRRGGETQYF. CDR3 DNA: TGTGCCAGCAGCCGTAGGGGCGGAGAGACCCAGTACTTC.

The table lists this clone with a count of one. V and J are TRBV7-9 and TRBJ2-1; D remains unclear. Deletions cut 1 base from V and 8 bases from J, with 9 bases between. Germline CDR1 is SEHNR and CDR2 is FQNEAQ (reference sequence). The CDR3 has 13 residues. CDR3 in DNA: TGTGCCAGCAGCTTAGACTATAGGGATGAGCAGTTCTTC. Translation: CASSLDYRDEQFF.

The V gene is TRBV28, the J gene TRBJ1-3, with a tentative D call TRBD1 (6 bases). CDR1 is MDHEN, CDR2 SYDVKM, per germline. V was clipped by 8 bases and J by 4 bases, with 18 bases between them. The CDR3 consists of 15 residues. This chain's CDR3 is CASAGGAPSGNTIYF. CDR3 DNA: TGTGCCAGCGCGGGGGGGGCGCCTTCAGGAAACACCATATATTTT.

The chain carries TRBV7-2 and TRBJ2-5; no reliable D call. Germline V CDR1 and CDR2: SGHTA, FQGNSA. V gave up 3 bases and J gave up 5 bases, with 4 bases separating them. There are 11 residues in the CDR3. CDR3 coding DNA: TGTGCCAGCAGCTTCGCGGAGACCCAGTACTTC. This translates into CASSFAETQYF.

V usage is TRBV18 and J usage is TRBJ1-1; 11 bases fit TRBD1. V was clipped by 3 bases and J by 7 bases; unmatched bases: 16. Germline CDR1 reads KGHSH; CDR2 reads LQKENI. The CDR3 length is 18 residues. Here the CDR3 reads CASSPSTARDRGTDEAFF. As DNA, the CDR3 is TGTGCCAGCTCACCTTCAACGGCGAGGGACAGGGGGACCGATGAAGCTTTCTTT.

The chain has TRBV28 and TRBJ2-7; 10 positions match TRBD1. Germline V gene lookup returns CDR1 MDHEN and CDR2 SYDVKM. CDR3 size: 15 residues. The V segment lost 6 bases and the J segment 2 bases; nucleotides outside the gene matches: 7. The chain's CDR3 is CASSHGGQGTYEQYF. The CDR3 bases are TGTGCCAGCAGCCATGGGGGACAGGGGACCTACGAGCAGTACTTC. Drawing the rest from reference TRBV28 and TRBJ2-7, the complete variable domain is DVKVTQSSRYLVKRTGEKVFLECVQDMDHENMFWYRQDPGLGLRLIYFSYDVKMKEKGDIPEGYSVSREKKERFSLILESASTNQTSMYLCASSHGGQGTYEQYFGPGTRLTVT.

In the case of this clone: The sample contains more than one DNA sequence encoding this CDR3. The chain employs TRBV7-9 and TRBJ2-7, with D perhaps given as TRBD1 or TRBD2 (6 bases each). The V end lost 1 base, the J end lost 1 base, and 11 bases lay between the germline ends. In germline, CDR1 is SEHNR, CDR2 FQNEAQ (reference sequence). The CDR3 runs 15 residues. CDR3 nucleotides: TGTGCCAGCAGCTTAGGCGGGACAAGATCCTACGAGCAGTACTTC. It specifies CASSLGGTRSYEQYF.

V is TRBV6-1 and J is TRBJ2-7; D might be TRBD1 (5 bases). The germline V and J ends were trimmed by 5 bases and 3 bases, with 8 bases remaining between them. This CDR3 has 12 residues. Germline-derived CDR1 and CDR2 are MNHNS and SASEGT. The CDR3 protein is CASSWGDYEQYF. The CDR3 region has the DNA TGTGCCAGCAGTTGGGGCGACTACGAGCAGTACTTC.

The rearrangement links TRBV18 to TRBJ2-7; the D is unclear. Trimming removed 6 bases from V and 0 bases from J, with 6 bases in between. Per the germline V gene, CDR1 is KGHSH and CDR2 is LQKENI. The CDR3 has 12 amino acids. Written as DNA, the CDR3 is TGTGCCAGCTCCGAGACCTCCTACGAGCAGTACTTC. Its protein product is CASSETSYEQYF.

Remarks on this clone: Other DNA sequences within the sample encode an identical CDR3. The chain combines TRBV11-2 with TRBJ1-3; perhaps TRBD1 as D (6 bases). The CDR3 has 13 amino acids. The germline gives CDR1 SGHAT, CDR2 FQNNGV. V was trimmed by 5 bases and J by 3 bases, leaving 8 bases between them. The CDR3 reads CASSTGIGNTIYF. CDR3 bases: TGTGCCAGCAGCACAGGGATTGGAAACACCATATATTTT.